The 30 T cell receptor beta chains below come from one sample, sequenced in a study of T cells in Graves' hyperthyroidism and ophthalmopathy. Template material for amplifying TCR beta CDR3 regions consisted of RNA transcripts. The HTBI primer set drove a first-round RT-PCR of the TCR CDR3. TCRdb called the multiplex PCR reads again in MiXCR, with one record for every CDR3 protein. This sample yields some 690,000 distinct CDR3 sequences, of which roughly a sixth are seen a single time; roughly a sixth belongs to the top ten. Input material: blood. These receptors all come from a man aged 50 to 59 with Graves' hyperthyroidism.

This clonotype came up many times. The chain recombines TRBV27 with TRBJ1-3; D perhaps matches TRBD1 (6 bases). Trimming left V 0 bases short and J 4 bases short, with 10 bases between. Per the germline V gene, CDR1 is MNHEY and CDR2 is SMNVEV (reference sequence). The CDR3 has 15 amino acids. The CDR3 nucleotides read TGTGCCAGCAGTTTATCGCGGGGGCTCGGAAACACCATATATTTT. Translated: CASSLSRGLGNTIYF.

This clonotype was seen repeatedly, ten times or more. The gene calls are TRBV7-2 and TRBJ2-7, with 10 positions matching TRBD1. Trimming cost V 0 bases and J 2 bases; bases outside gene matches: 1. The CDR3 is made up of 15 amino acids. From germline, CDR1 is SGHTA and CDR2 FQGNSA. The CDR3 sequence: CASSLADRGPYEQYF. The CDR3 DNA follows: TGTGCCAGCAGCTTAGCCGACAGGGGGCCCTACGAGCAGTACTTC.

This clonotype was seen repeatedly, ten times or more. The chain is built from TRBV6-2 or TRBV6-3 and TRBJ2-7, with unresolved D. V lost 1 base and J 0 bases, leaving 10 bases between the germline ends. Germline V CDR1 and CDR2: MNHEY, SVGEGT. This CDR3 spans 15 amino acids. CDR3 nucleotides: TGTGCCAGCAGTTACTTCGGACGGAGCTCCTACGAGCAGTACTTC. Its protein product is CASSYFGRSSYEQYF.

Worth noting for this clonotype: A much larger clone lies a single base off, so this may be a read error. The chain couples TRBV28 to TRBJ1-1, with D unclear. Trimming removed 8 bases at V and 3 bases at J, with 13 bases between. The CDR3 spans 13 residues. Germline V CDR1 and CDR2: MDHEN, SYDVKM. CDR3 DNA sequence: TGTGCCAGCGGTCCCGACACTTACACTGAAGCTTTCTTT. This sequence encodes CASGPDTYTEAFF.

The J gene is TRBJ2-1, the V gene TRBV9, with 8 bases fitting TRBD2. J lost 4 bases, V lost 4 bases, and 7 bases had no gene match. From germline, CDR1 is SGDLS and CDR2 YYNGEE. This CDR3 region has 15 residues. CDR3 coding DNA: TGTGCCAGCAGCACCGGACTAGCCGAATACAATGAGCAGTTCTTC. Its translation: CASSTGLAEYNEQFF.

This clonotype was recorded at least ten times. V gene TRBV11-2 combines with J gene TRBJ2-1; TRBD2 matches 13 bases. The CDR3 spans 13 residues. Germline trimming cut 3 bases from V and 10 bases from J; bases unmatched to any gene: 0. CDR1 is SGHAT and CDR2 is FQNNGV in the germline V gene. CDR3 protein: CASSLGLAGEQFF. DNA of the CDR3: TGTGCCAGCAGCTTGGGACTAGCGGGAGAGCAGTTCTTC.

Concerning this clonotype: Given a much more abundant clone one base away, this may be a read error. Because it lacks the conserved phenylalanine or tryptophan at the end, this CDR3 is likely a read error. The chain couples TRBV9 to TRBJ2-5, with D possibly matching TRBD2 (5 bases). Trimming took off 4 bases at V and 0 bases at J, with 13 bases between the two ends. The CDR3 covers 15 residues. Germline V gene lookup returns CDR1 SGDLS and CDR2 YYNGEE. The CDR3 sequence: CASSPVEEYQETQYL. In DNA form, the CDR3 reads TGTGCCAGCAGCCCAGTGGAGGAGTACCAAGAGACCCAGTACCTC.

The CDR3 sequence: CSAPRNSEQFF. CDR3 nucleotide sequence: TGCAGTGCGCCGAGAAATAGTGAGCAGTTCTTC. The V and J genes are TRBV20-1 and TRBJ2-1, with D unclear. Trimming took off 6 bases at V and 9 bases at J, with 12 bases between the two ends. The length of the CDR3 is 11 residues. CDR1 is DFQATT and CDR2 is SNEGSKA in the germline V gene (reference sequence).

The genes are TRBV7-2 and TRBJ2-7; D remains unclear. The CDR3 runs 13 residues. Trimming took off 7 bases at V and 2 bases at J, with 12 bases between the two ends. Germline lookup yields CDR1 SGHTA and CDR2 FQGNSA. CDR3 nucleotides: TGTGCCAGCACTGACGTCTCCCCCTACGAGCAGTACTTC. Translation: CASTDVSPYEQYF.

This clonotype was picked up many times. The V gene is TRBV2, the J gene TRBJ2-1; 11 bases match TRBD2. V shed 2 bases, J shed 3 bases, and the junction held 3 bases outside the gene matches. Germline values: CDR1 SNHLY, CDR2 FYNNEI. CDR3 size: 16 residues. The CDR3 sequence is CASSEFGTSGYNEQFF. CDR3 DNA: TGTGCCAGCAGTGAATTTGGGACTAGCGGCTACAATGAGCAGTTCTTC.

This clonotype was observed at least ten times. V is TRBV5-1 and J is TRBJ2-1; TRBD2 matches 8 bases. This CDR3 is 15 amino acids long. CDR1 is SGHRS, CDR2 YFSETQ, per germline. V lost 0 bases to trimming and J lost 6 bases; unmatched junction nucleotides: 5. CDR3 bases: TGCGCCAGCAGCTTGGCCGGCGGGAGGCCCAATGAGCAGTTCTTC. It translates to CASSLAGGRPNEQFF.

The V and J genes are TRBV6-1 and TRBJ2-2, with 10 bases that match TRBD2. V shed 5 bases and J 4 bases; nucleotides not matched to a gene: 10. Germline V gives CDR1 MNHNS, CDR2 SASEGT. The CDR3 sequence is 17 residues long. This CDR3 reads CASSKRAGGQSTGELFF. The CDR3 nucleotides read TGTGCCAGCAGTAAACGAGCGGGAGGGCAGAGCACCGGGGAGCTGTTTTTT.

There are many counts of this clonotype. This chain joins TRBV28 and TRBJ2-7; 7 positions match TRBD2. There are 17 residues in the CDR3. Germline values: CDR1 MDHEN, CDR2 SYDVKM. Trimming removed 4 bases from V and 3 bases from J; junction bases left unmatched: 15. In DNA form, the CDR3 reads TGTGCCAGCAGTTCGACATCAATAGCGGGCTCGGTCTACGAGCAGTACTTC. Protein product: CASSSTSIAGSVYEQYF.

The V call is TRBV25-1, the J call TRBJ2-5; TRBD1 matches at 7 bases. This CDR3 has 15 residues. J gave up 3 bases and V 1 base, and 5 bases lay outside the gene matches. CDR1 is MGHDK and CDR2 is SYGVNS in the germline V gene. The CDR3 here is CASSEWAGTEETQYF. CDR3 DNA sequence: TGTGCCAGCAGTGAATGGGCCGGGACAGAAGAGACCCAGTACTTC.

This clonotype was recorded at least ten times. The gene calls are TRBV7-9 and TRBJ2-3; D ambiguous. Germline-derived CDR1 and CDR2 are SEHNR and FQNEAQ (reference sequence). The CDR3 length is 13 residues. V shed 4 bases and J shed 3 bases, with 8 bases lying between them. In DNA, the CDR3 is TGTGCCAGCAGCTCGATCCATACAGATACGCAGTATTTT. Translated, it gives CASSSIHTDTQYF.

The chain recombines TRBV6-1 with TRBJ2-3; D not resolved. V dropped 5 bases and J dropped 2 bases, with 8 bases sitting between them. From germline, CDR1 is MNHNS and CDR2 SASEGT. This CDR3 has 13 residues. The CDR3 DNA reads as TGTGCCAGCAGTAACGACTTCACAGATACGCAGTATTTT. It specifies CASSNDFTDTQYF.

The chain couples TRBV3-1 to TRBJ2-3; 11 bases fit TRBD2. J lost 2 bases, V lost 1 base, and 11 bases had no gene match. The germline gives CDR1 LGHDT, CDR2 YNNKEL (reference sequence). The CDR3 has 19 amino acids. Written as DNA, the CDR3 is TGTGCCAGCAGCCAAGGGTTACCAGGACTAGCGGGCATCACAGATACGCAGTATTTT. This codes for CASSQGLPGLAGITDTQYF.

There are a few counts of this clonotype. This chain connects TRBV18 to TRBJ1-5; 9 bases agree with TRBD1. The CDR3 spans 14 residues. After removal of 4 bases from V and 9 bases from J, the junction contained 7 bases not matched to a gene. Germline lookup yields CDR1 KGHSH and CDR2 LQKENI. CDR3 coding DNA: TGTGCCAGCTCACGGGACAGGGCGGTGACGCCCCAGCATTTT. Residues: CASSRDRAVTPQHF.

This clonotype was counted many times. The V and J genes are TRBV30 and TRBJ1-2, with D possibly matching TRBD1 (5 bases). The CDR3 loop spans 13 amino acids. The germline CDR1 and CDR2 sequences are GTSNPN and SVGIG (reference sequence). V was shortened by 1 base and J by 2 bases, with 8 bases between the two germline ends. The CDR3 region is CAWSAGRNYGYTF. The CDR3 DNA follows: TGTGCCTGGAGTGCGGGACGGAACTATGGCTACACCTTC.

This clonotype was observed many times. V is TRBV28 and J is TRBJ1-5; no reliable D call. The CDR3 has 15 residues. V gave up 5 bases and J gave up 5 bases, with 16 bases separating them. CDR1 is MDHEN, CDR2 SYDVKM, per germline. CDR3 amino acids: CASSQKQRLDQPQHF. CDR3 sequence (DNA): TGTGCCAGCAGTCAGAAACAGAGACTGGATCAGCCCCAGCATTTT.

J is TRBJ2-7 and V is TRBV27, with no clear D. The V end was cut by 2 bases, the J end by 6 bases, with 8 bases between. The CDR3 covers 12 residues. Germline V gives CDR1 MNHEY, CDR2 SMNVEV (reference sequence). DNA for the CDR3: TGTGCCAGCAGTTTACCCGATGGCGAGCAGTACTTC. It codes for CASSLPDGEQYF.

This clonotype was counted many times. The rearrangement links TRBV12-3 or TRBV12-4 to TRBJ2-1; the match to TRBD2 covers 11 bases. Trimming removed 4 bases from V and 10 bases from J; junction bases left unmatched: 6. The CDR3 is made up of 14 amino acids. This CDR3 is CASSWGTSGREQFF. CDR3 DNA: TGTGCCAGCAGTTGGGGGACTAGCGGCCGGGAGCAGTTCTTC.

This clonotype was seen many times. This chain links TRBV18 with TRBJ2-3, with D perhaps matching TRBD1 (5 bases). Germline V lookup: CDR1 KGHSH, CDR2 LQKENI. Trimming pared 0 bases from V and 3 bases from J, leaving 10 bases between. There are 15 residues in the CDR3. The CDR3 sequence: CASSPPAGLTDTQYF. The CDR3 bases are TGTGCCAGCTCACCACCAGCAGGGTTGACAGATACGCAGTATTTT.

This clonotype was observed at least ten times. The V gene is TRBV7-2, the J gene TRBJ2-7, with TRBD1 identical over 9 bases. CDR1 is SGHTA and CDR2 is FQGNSA in the germline V gene. V gave up 4 bases and J gave up 5 bases; unmatched junction bases: 9. The CDR3 spans 15 residues. This CDR3 is CASSSPGTGSNEQYF. In DNA, the CDR3 is TGTGCCAGCAGCTCTCCCGGGACAGGGTCGAACGAGCAGTACTTC.

This clonotype has at least ten counts. The rearrangement joins TRBV2 to TRBJ1-6; TRBD1 matches at 7 bases. CDR1 is SNHLY, CDR2 FYNNEI, per germline. The CDR3 sequence is 16 residues long. The V and J ends lost 2 bases and 10 bases, in that order; junction bases with no gene match: 11. CDR3 nucleotides: TGTGCCAGCAGTGAAAGCTACAGGGGCCGGGGGTCACCCCTCCACTTT. Translation: CASSESYRGRGSPLHF.

V and J are TRBV6-2 or TRBV6-3 and TRBJ2-7, with D uncertain. V shed 6 bases and J shed 6 bases, with 9 bases lying between them. The CDR3 contains 11 residues. Germline V gives CDR1 MNHEY, CDR2 SVGEGT. DNA of the CDR3: TGTGCCAGCAGCCTATTCAGCGAGCAGTACTTC. Encoded protein: CASSLFSEQYF.

This clonotype was observed many times. CDR3 nucleotide sequence: TGTGCCAGCAGTTACTGGGATGAGCAGTTCTTC. Translation: CASSYWDEQFF. The V and J genes are TRBV6-2 or TRBV6-3 and TRBJ2-1; D is uncertain. Looked up from germline, CDR1 is MNHEY and CDR2 is SVGEGT. V was pared by 1 base and J by 8 bases, with 3 bases between. The CDR3 consists of 11 residues.

CDR3 sequence: CASSRWTGERNIQYF. CDR3 sequence (DNA): TGTGCCAGCAGCCGATGGACAGGGGAGAGAAACATTCAGTACTTC. The chain has TRBV7-9 and TRBJ2-4, with 9 bases that match TRBD1. V shed 5 bases and J 6 bases; nucleotides not matched to a gene: 8. CDR1 SEHNR and CDR2 FQNEAQ come from the germline V gene (reference sequence). The CDR3 has 15 residues.

This clonotype was counted many times. The chain has TRBV2 and TRBJ2-3, with a tentative D call TRBD1 (6 bases). V gave up 5 bases and J gave up 0 bases, with 12 bases separating them. Germline lookup yields CDR1 SNHLY and CDR2 FYNNEI. The CDR3 consists of 15 residues. The chain's CDR3 is CASSPGTLSTDTQYF. The CDR3 nucleotides are TGTGCCAGCAGTCCCGGGACACTCAGCACAGATACGCAGTATTTT. Looking up the rest from reference TRBV2 and TRBJ2-3 gives the full variable domain: EPEVTQTPSHQVTQMGQEVILRCVPISNHLYFYWYRQILGQKVEFLVSFYNNEISEKSEIFDDQFSVERPDGSNFTLKIRSTKLEDSAMYFCASSPGTLSTDTQYFGPGTRLTVL.

The chain recombines TRBV27 with TRBJ2-2, with 9 bases fitting TRBD2. There are 15 residues in the CDR3. V trimming: 5 bases; J trimming: 3 bases; junction bases outside the gene matches: 4. Germline V gene lookup returns CDR1 MNHEY and CDR2 SMNVEV (reference sequence). CDR3: CASSIGGRDTGELFF. DNA for the CDR3: TGTGCCAGCAGTATCGGCGGGAGGGACACCGGGGAGCTGTTTTTT.